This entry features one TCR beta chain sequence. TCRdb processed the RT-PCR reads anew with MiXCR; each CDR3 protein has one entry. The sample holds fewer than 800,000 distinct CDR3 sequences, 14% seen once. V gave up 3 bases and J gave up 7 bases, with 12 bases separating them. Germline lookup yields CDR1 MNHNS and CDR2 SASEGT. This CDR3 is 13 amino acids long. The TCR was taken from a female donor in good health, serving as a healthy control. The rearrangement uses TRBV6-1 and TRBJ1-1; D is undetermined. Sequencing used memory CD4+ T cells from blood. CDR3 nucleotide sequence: TGTGCCAGCAGTGATACGGGGTGGGGTGAAGCTTTCTTT. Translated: CASSDTGWGEAFF.